The 30 T cell receptor beta chains in this list originate from one sample, sequenced in a study of T cells after yellow fever vaccination. TCRdb independently ran MiXCR on the 5' RACE reads; one entry per CDR3 protein. The table includes more than 350,000 distinct CDR3 sequences, 11% detected once. The sequenced sample was PBMCs, obtained on the day of the first yellow fever vaccination. The receptors were sampled from a man aged 18-30 years who received the YFV17D yellow fever vaccine.

This chain joins TRBV7-2 and TRBJ2-5, with 11 bases lining up with TRBD2. CDR3 size: 17 residues. Germline V gene lookup returns CDR1 SGHTA and CDR2 FQGNSA. The V segment lost 7 bases and the J segment 3 bases; nucleotides outside the gene matches: 13. CDR3 amino acids: CASTLGTSGGKKETQYF. The CDR3 region has the DNA TGTGCCAGCACCCTAGGTACTAGCGGGGGCAAAAAAGAGACCCAGTACTTC.

This clonotype was observed a few times. The V call is TRBV2, the J call TRBJ1-1, with D maybe TRBD1 (6 bases). The CDR3 is made up of 12 amino acids. V was cut by 2 bases and J by 9 bases, with 10 bases left in between. Germline-derived CDR1 and CDR2 are SNHLY and FYNNEI. CDR3 in amino acids: CASSERDTQAFF. DNA of the CDR3: TGTGCCAGCAGTGAACGGGACACCCAAGCTTTCTTT.

V gene TRBV5-5 combines with J gene TRBJ2-5; D is tentatively TRBD1 or TRBD2 (6 bases each). This CDR3 has 14 amino acids. Germline V gene lookup returns CDR1 SGHKS and CDR2 YYEKEE (reference sequence). Trimming left V 6 bases short and J 5 bases short, with 17 bases between. The DNA for the CDR3 is TGTGCCAGCACCCTGGGGGGCGGTTTTGAGACCCAGTACTTC. Protein product: CASTLGGGFETQYF.

This clonotype was detected only a few times. The rearrangement uses TRBV19 and TRBJ2-3; TRBD2 matches 7 bases. V lost 8 bases to trimming and J lost 10 bases; unmatched junction nucleotides: 9. This CDR3 spans 12 amino acids. The germline V gene encodes CDR1 LNHDA and CDR2 SQIVND (reference sequence). CDR3: CASGHGRAAQYF. The CDR3 coding sequence is TGTGCCAGTGGCCATGGGAGGGCCGCGCAGTATTTT. Full variable domain (missing parts from reference TRBV19 and TRBJ2-3): DGGITQSPKYLFRKEGQNVTLSCEQNLNHDAMYWYRQDPGQGLRLIYYSQIVNDFQKGDIAEGYSVSREKKESFPLTVTSAQKNPTAFYLCASGHGRAAQYFGPGTRLTVL.

The V call is TRBV5-1, the J call TRBJ1-1; D possibly corresponds to TRBD1 (5 bases). The V gene lost 4 bases and the J gene lost 6 bases, with 16 bases spanning the gap. The CDR3 consists of 14 residues. Germline CDR1 SGHRS, CDR2 YFSETQ. The chain's CDR3 is CASSALPGVAEAFF. The CDR3 nucleotides are TGCGCCAGCAGCGCCCTACCGGGGGTCGCTGAAGCTTTCTTT.

The rearrangement uses TRBV20-1 and TRBJ2-7; 9 bases agree with TRBD1. This CDR3 is built from 13 residues. Per the germline V gene, CDR1 is DFQATT and CDR2 is SNEGSKA (reference sequence). V trimming: 4 bases; J trimming: 5 bases; junction bases outside the gene matches: 6. CDR3 sequence reads: CSANPDRGNEQYF. The CDR3, as DNA: TGCAGTGCTAACCCGGACAGGGGCAACGAGCAGTACTTC.

This clonotype showed up just a few times. J is TRBJ2-7 and V is TRBV18; D unclear. The V end was cut by 5 bases, the J end by 8 bases, with 16 bases between. The CDR3 sequence is 13 residues long. Germline loops: CDR1 KGHSH, CDR2 LQKENI. The CDR3 nucleotides are TGTGCCAGCTCAACTACAGAGGTGGTGAAGCAGTACTTC. As protein: CASSTTEVVKQYF.

The table lists this clonotype with a count of one. Sequence at one end of the junction differs from germline and may be a read error. V gene TRBV12-3 or TRBV12-4 combines with J gene TRBJ2-2; 7 nucleotides match TRBD2. CDR3 length: 18 amino acids. CDR3 protein: CAISLALGREGYTGELFF. In nucleotides, the CDR3 is TGTGCCATCAGTTTAGCGCTGGGCAGGGAGGGATACACCGGGGAGCTGTTTTTT.

This chain links TRBV7-9 with TRBJ2-2, with 10 bases identical to TRBD1. CDR1 and CDR2 (germline): SEHNR, FQNEAQ (reference sequence). Unmatched junction bases numbered 8, after V lost 7 bases and J lost 6 bases. The CDR3 is made up of 15 amino acids. The CDR3 loop reads CASTNPGQGAGELFF. As DNA, the CDR3 is TGTGCCAGCACCAACCCCGGACAGGGGGCCGGGGAGCTGTTTTTT.

This clonotype occurred a few times. For the CDR3, the DNA is TGTGCCATCAGTGAGAGGGCACCTACCGGGGAGCTGTTTTTT. Amino acids: CAISERAPTGELFF. This chain connects TRBV10-3 to TRBJ2-2; D gene ambiguous. V was pared by 2 bases and J by 5 bases, with 9 bases between. This CDR3 comprises 14 residues. CDR1 ENHRY and CDR2 SYGVKD come from the germline V gene.

The CDR3 nucleotides read TGTGCCAGCAGCTTGGATCAGGCAGATACGCAGTATTTT. It translates to CASSLDQADTQYF. The rearrangement uses TRBV5-6 and TRBJ2-3; D gene ambiguous. Germline values: CDR1 SGHDT, CDR2 YYEEEE. V lost 0 bases, J lost 4 bases, and 6 bases lay in between. CDR3 length: 13 amino acids.

There are a few counts of this clonotype. The chain has TRBV5-1 and TRBJ2-5; 7 bases fit TRBD2. V was pared by 0 bases and J by 1 base, with 3 bases of the junction left unmatched. The CDR3 sequence is 15 residues long. Looked up from germline, CDR1 is SGHRS and CDR2 is YFSETQ. CDR3 in amino acids: CASSLGDYLQETQYF. The CDR3 DNA is TGCGCCAGCAGCTTGGGGGACTACCTCCAAGAGACCCAGTACTTC.

The chain couples TRBV11-2 to TRBJ1-5, with no clear D. Trimming removed 5 bases from V and 0 bases from J, with 20 bases in between. There are 18 residues in the CDR3. Germline loops: CDR1 SGHAT, CDR2 FQNNGV. CDR3 region: CASSLQPLDIDSNQPQHF. In DNA, the CDR3 is TGTGCCAGCAGCCTTCAACCCTTAGATATTGATAGCAATCAGCCCCAGCATTTT.

A few counts support this clonotype. The chain joins TRBV4-3 to TRBJ2-4, with D unclear. This CDR3 is built from 16 residues. The germline gives CDR1 LGHNA, CDR2 YSLEER. The ends were cut back, 0 bases at V and 2 bases at J, with 11 bases in the middle. Written as DNA, the CDR3 is TGCGCCAGCAGCCAAGAATTCGAGGATTCCAAAAACATTCAGTACTTC. It encodes CASSQEFEDSKNIQYF.

Regarding this clonotype: It may be a read error: a sequence one base away is much more abundant. The chain employs TRBV2 and TRBJ1-2; D is perhaps TRBD1 (5 bases). Germline-derived CDR1 and CDR2 are SNHLY and FYNNEI. The CDR3 is 16 amino acids. This CDR3 is CPSSSYQPGESYGYTF. CDR3 coding DNA: TGTCCCAGCAGTAGTTATCAGCCGGGGGAAAGCTATGGCTACACCTTC. Full variable domain (outside the CDR3, taken from reference TRBV2 and TRBJ1-2): EPEVTQTPSHQVTQMGQEVILRCVPISNHLYFYWYRQILGQKVEFLVSFYNNEISEKSEIFDDQFSVERPDGSNFTLKIRSTKLEDSAMYFCPSSSYQPGESYGYTFGSGTRLTVV.

The sample holds many counts of this clonotype. The chain employs TRBV5-1 and TRBJ2-3; D is possibly TRBD1 or TRBD2 (5 bases each). Germline V CDR1 and CDR2: SGHRS, YFSETQ. The CDR3 extends over 13 amino acids. The V and J ends lost 5 bases and 1 base respectively, with 8 bases between them. This CDR3 is CASRGVGTDTQYF. The DNA for the CDR3 is TGCGCCAGCAGGGGGGTCGGCACAGATACGCAGTATTTT.

This clonotype was observed many times. This chain links TRBV12-3 or TRBV12-4 with TRBJ2-5, with unresolved D. The CDR3 extends over 14 amino acids. The germline V and J ends were trimmed by 2 bases and 7 bases, with 14 bases remaining between them. The CDR3: CASSLLSSPGTQYF. The CDR3 DNA sequence: TGTGCCAGCAGTTTATTATCCAGTCCGGGGACCCAGTACTTC.

This clonotype was found a few times. The chain recombines TRBV20-1 with TRBJ2-3; D unclear. The germline gives CDR1 DFQATT, CDR2 SNEGSKA (reference sequence). The CDR3 length is 14 residues. The V and J ends lost 3 bases and 2 bases respectively, with 12 bases between them. The CDR3 DNA follows: TGCAGTGCTAGGAACCCTTGGGACACAGATACGCAGTATTTT. The encoded protein is CSARNPWDTDTQYF.

This sequence joins TRBV7-2 and TRBJ2-3; 9 nucleotides match TRBD2. This CDR3 region has 14 residues. The V gene end was trimmed by 5 bases and the J gene end by 7 bases; junction bases not matched to a gene: 7. CDR1 is SGHTA, CDR2 FQGNSA, per germline. CDR3 amino acids: CASSPQAGGNTQYF. CDR3 bases: TGTGCCAGCAGCCCTCAAGCGGGGGGCAATACGCAGTATTTT.

This clonotype was detected ten times or more. The gene calls are TRBV5-6 and TRBJ2-2; 11 bases agree with TRBD2. Germline V lookup: CDR1 SGHDT, CDR2 YYEEEE. The CDR3 has 19 residues. The ends lost 4 bases at V and 2 bases at J; junction bases unmatched: 13. The DNA for the CDR3 is TGTGCCAGCAGCCCGTCCGGGACTAGCGGACTTATCAACACCGGGGAGCTGTTTTTT. This translates into CASSPSGTSGLINTGELFF.

V usage is TRBV5-6 and J usage is TRBJ2-7, with 12 bases identical to TRBD2. With V trimmed by 4 bases and J by 3 bases, 5 bases remained unmatched. There are 15 residues in the CDR3. CDR1 is SGHDT and CDR2 is YYEEEE in the germline V gene. CDR3 in amino acids: CASSPSGGVSYEQYV. CDR3 nucleotides: TGTGCCAGCAGCCCTAGCGGGGGGGTCAGCTACGAGCAGTACGTC.

The J gene is TRBJ2-5, the V gene TRBV30, with D possibly being TRBD2 (6 bases). There are 11 residues in the CDR3. Trimming removed 4 bases from V and 4 bases from J, with 7 bases in between. CDR1 GTSNPN and CDR2 SVGIG come from the germline V gene (reference sequence). CDR3 amino acids: CAWTGGETQYF. The CDR3 DNA sequence: TGTGCCTGGACCGGGGGAGAGACCCAGTACTTC.

This clonotype showed up just a few times. The genes are TRBV11-2 and TRBJ2-2, with 7 bases identical to TRBD1. V dropped 3 bases and J dropped 1; count of bases not matched to a gene: 5. This CDR3 region has 16 residues. Germline lookup yields CDR1 SGHAT and CDR2 FQNNGV. CDR3 sequence: CASSFRQGENTGELFF. The CDR3 nucleotides are TGTGCCAGCAGCTTTCGGCAGGGGGAGAACACCGGGGAGCTGTTTTTT.

This clonotype was seen many times. The V gene is TRBV4-3, the J gene TRBJ2-2; D might be TRBD1 (6 bases). The CDR3 is 18 amino acids. Germline loops: CDR1 LGHNA, CDR2 YSLEER. V lost 2 bases to trimming and J lost 2 bases, with 18 bases between them. The CDR3 region is CASSQNWVRQDNTGELFF. CDR3 sequence (DNA): TGCGCCAGCAGCCAAAATTGGGTGAGACAGGATAACACCGGGGAGCTGTTTTTT.

V and J are TRBV12-3 or TRBV12-4 and TRBJ2-3; no clear D gene. V gave up 3 bases and J gave up 14 bases, with 9 bases separating them. The CDR3 runs 10 residues. The CDR3: CASSFGYLYF. The CDR3 nucleotides are TGTGCCAGCAGTTTCGGGTATCTGTATTTT.

In its sample, this clonotype was seen a few times. This chain joins TRBV7-9 and TRBJ1-1; no clear D. The CDR3 runs 16 residues. Trimming removed 4 bases from V and 1 base from J, with 16 bases in between. Germline V gene lookup returns CDR1 SEHNR and CDR2 FQNEAQ (reference sequence). DNA for the CDR3: TGTGCCAGCAGCTCTCTCGAGACACCGAGGAACACTGAAGCTTTCTTT. It specifies CASSSLETPRNTEAFF.

This clonotype was picked up a small number of times. The V gene is TRBV5-1, the J gene TRBJ1-1; maybe TRBD1 (5 bases). V was trimmed by 1 base and J by 0 bases, leaving 10 bases between them. This CDR3 contains 15 residues. CDR1 and CDR2 from the germline V gene are SGHRS and YFSETQ. In DNA form, the CDR3 reads TGCGCCAGCAGCTTGCCTGACAGATTGAACACTGAAGCTTTCTTT. Its translation is CASSLPDRLNTEAFF.

This clonotype was seen more than once but under ten times. The rearrangement joins TRBV18 to TRBJ2-7, with D maybe TRBD1 (6 bases). Germline-derived CDR1 and CDR2 are KGHSH and LQKENI. V lost 5 bases to trimming and J lost 2 bases, with 16 bases between them. The CDR3 length is 15 residues. The CDR3 here is CASSARGGDPYEQYF. In DNA, the CDR3 is TGTGCCAGCTCAGCGAGAGGGGGAGATCCCTACGAGCAGTACTTC.

This clonotype was counted between two and nine times. The rearrangement links TRBV9 to TRBJ2-7; TRBD1 aligns across 8 bases. The CDR3 contains 15 residues. Trimming at V came to 0 bases and at J to 3 bases, leaving 5 bases not matched to a gene. The germline V gene has CDR1 SGDLS and CDR2 YYNGEE. Here the CDR3 DNA reads TGTGCCAGCAGCGTAGGGGGACAGGACCTCTACGAGCAGTACTTC. It yields the protein CASSVGGQDLYEQYF.

This clonotype was counted at least ten times. The chain employs TRBV12-3 or TRBV12-4 and TRBJ1-5, with D uncertain. The CDR3 extends over 14 amino acids. V was clipped by 0 bases and J by 4 bases, with 7 bases between them. Here the CDR3 reads CASSLAEPNQPQHF. The CDR3 DNA sequence: TGTGCCAGCAGTTTAGCGGAGCCTAATCAGCCCCAGCATTTT.